This T cell receptor beta chain was documented in a study of response to subunit inactivated influenza vaccine. Using its own MiXCR run on the RT-PCR reads, TCRdb lists one record per CDR3 protein. The table records about 480,000 distinct CDR3 sequences, 25% of them present only once. This CDR3 has 16 amino acids. Germline lookup yields CDR1 SGHRS and CDR2 YFSETQ. Deletions cut 0 bases from V and 2 bases from J, with 11 bases between. The V and J genes are TRBV5-1 and TRBJ2-2, with D maybe TRBD2 (6 bases). The sequenced sample was CD4+ T cells sorted from PBMCs, obtained roughly 5 days after vaccination. The origin of this receptor is a man in his fifties who received an inactivated influenza vaccine. The CDR3 nucleotides are TGCGCCAGCAGCTTGGGGACAACTAGCAACACCGGGGAGCTGTTTTTT. Its translation: CASSLGTTSNTGELFF. Complete variable domain (other parts from reference TRBV5-1 and TRBJ2-2): KAGVTQTPRYLIKTRGQQVTLSCSPISGHRSVSWYQQTPGQGLQFLFEYFSETQRNKGNFPGRFSGRQFSNSRSEMNVSTLELGDSALYLCASSLGTTSNTGELFFGEGSRLTVL.